One T cell receptor (beta chain) is described in this entry. Its antigen is unknown. These data come from a study of coeliac disease. Study-level points and caveats: Control samples showed higher TRB and TRG clonality than intraepithelial and lamina propria samples in active celiac disease. Largely private TRB repertoires meant most sequences were sample-unique.

Clones were read by immunoSEQ multiplex PCR, and TCRdb kept only the in-frame ones, dropping some. The repertoire consists of fewer than 1,000 clones, with 64% occurring once and the leading ten covering over 40%. Unmatched junction bases numbered 12, after V lost 6 bases and J lost 10 bases. The CDR3 contains 15 residues. Looked up from germline, CDR1 is MNHNY and CDR2 is SVGAGI (reference sequence). The V call is TRBV6-6, the J call TRBJ1-6; TRBD1 matches at 7 bases. The clonotype comes from an elderly man without celiac disease. The sample was intraepithelial lymphocytes from the gut. The CDR3 DNA reads as TGTGCCAGCAGAATCGACAGGGACAAAATCTCACCCCTCCACTTT. Translated, it gives CASRIDRDKISPLHF.